The sequence of this T cell receptor (beta chain) was determined in a study of control samples from healthy donors and cancer patients. Sequencing was performed with immunoSEQ multiplex PCR; in TCRdb, only in-frame clones are kept and a portion is missing. This sample has about 100,000 clones, with roughly 93% found just once. Unmatched junction bases numbered 1, after V lost 2 bases and J lost 1 base. The CDR3 sequence is 14 residues long. The V gene's germline CDR1 is SGHDT and CDR2 YYEEEE. The specimen sequenced was blood. This TCR derives from a man aged 18 to 29 in good health. The chain couples TRBV5-6 to TRBJ1-1, with TRBD1 matching 8 bases. CDR3 region: CASSFGTGNTEAFF. The CDR3 DNA follows: TGTGCCAGCAGCTTTGGGACAGGGAACACTGAAGCTTTCTTT.